The sequence of this T cell receptor beta chain was determined in a study of cytomegalovirus exposure and HLA in healthy donors. V dropped 0 bases and J dropped 2 bases, with 11 bases sitting between them. Germline lookup yields CDR1 SGHRS and CDR2 YFSETQ. This CDR3 contains 16 residues. Broader study findings: Researchers catalogued some 160 TCR beta chains as cytomegalovirus-associated. In a later analysis, V- and J-gene trimming of beta chains associated with a DCLRE1C missense variant, replicated independently. Roughly uniform depth of sequencing across donors was assumed in presence/absence analyses.

Remarks on this clone: Its cognate antigen is unknown.

It was with 60 Vbeta and 13 Jbeta primers that the PCR ran. Per the original data handling: An analysis that came later counted 70 million to 100 million unique TCR beta chains, some 11 million shared. Method: immunoSEQ multiplex PCR; TCRdb's copy keeps in-frame clones and lacks some. The V and J calls and clone size come from that table; D and trimming were worked out from the DNA. The sample table includes just over 20,000 clones. This sequence originates from a man in his sixties in good health and CMV-seropositive. The chain employs TRBV5-1 and TRBJ2-2; D perhaps matches TRBD1 (5 bases). Sequencing was performed on PBMCs. In nucleotides, the CDR3 is TGCGCCAGCAGCTTGGCCCCGACAGCAAACACCGGGGAGCTGTTTTTT. Its translation: CASSLAPTANTGELFF.